The 23 T cell receptor beta chains presented below share a single source sample, sequenced in a study of cytomegalovirus exposure and HLA in healthy donors. With 60 Vbeta and 13 Jbeta primers, the PCR was carried out. Measured with immunoSEQ multiplex PCR; TCRdb has only the in-frame clones, and not every one. The repertoire includes around 100,000 clones, more than 65% of them detected once, and approximately 1.2% sits in the top ten. Sequencing was carried out using PBMCs. Receptors originate from a woman under 30 in good health and CMV-seronegative.

The rearrangement joins TRBV11-3 to TRBJ2-3; D is unclear. The ends were cut back, 0 bases at V and 6 bases at J, with 7 bases in the middle. Germline V gene lookup returns CDR1 SGHNT and CDR2 YENEEA. CDR3 length equals 13 residues. The CDR3 DNA reads TGTGCCAGCAGCTTAGAACCTATCGATACGCAGTATTTT. Translating it yields CASSLEPIDTQYF.

The chain employs TRBV6-5 and TRBJ2-2; D not resolved. Germline-derived CDR1 and CDR2 are MNHEY and SVGAGI. This CDR3 has 14 amino acids. Trimming pared 0 bases from V and 5 bases from J, leaving 7 bases between. CDR3 protein: CASSYSPVTGELFF. CDR3 DNA sequence: TGTGCCAGCAGTTACTCCCCGGTTACCGGGGAGCTGTTTTTT.

The chain carries TRBV4-3 and TRBJ1-1; 9 bases align to TRBD1. The CDR3 runs to 13 residues. J gave up 11 bases and V 4 bases, and 8 bases lay outside the gene matches. The germline CDR1 and CDR2 sequences are LGHNA and YSLEER. CDR3 protein: CASSRTTTGGAFF. CDR3 bases: TGCGCCAGCAGCCGAACAACGACAGGGGGGGCTTTCTTT.

This chain links TRBV6-5 with TRBJ2-5; TRBD2 matches 12 bases. The junction had 4 bases not matched to a gene; V was cut back by 0 bases and J by 5 bases. CDR1 is MNHEY and CDR2 is SVGAGI in the germline V gene. This CDR3 has 16 residues. CDR3 nucleotide sequence: TGTGCCAGCAGTTACTCGACTAGCGGGGGTGGGGAGACCCAGTACTTC. Translated: CASSYSTSGGGETQYF.

The V and J genes are TRBV5-8 and TRBJ2-7; perhaps TRBD2 as D (6 bases). V was trimmed by 0 bases and J by 4 bases, leaving 14 bases between them. CDR1 and CDR2 from the germline V gene are SGHTS and YDEGEE. The length of the CDR3 is 15 residues. The DNA for the CDR3 is TGTGCCAGCAGCTTGGCCTTCGGACTATTTTACGAGCAGTACTTC. Amino acid sequence: CASSLAFGLFYEQYF.

The chain joins TRBV6-5 to TRBJ2-7; D might be TRBD2 (5 bases). The CDR3 extends over 14 amino acids. Trimming shortened V by 6 bases and J by 6 bases, and 18 bases separated the two germline ends. Germline V gene lookup returns CDR1 MNHEY and CDR2 SVGAGI. CDR3 residues: CASSRGRMSGEQYF. The CDR3 nucleotides are TGTGCCAGCAGCCGGGGTCGGATGTCGGGCGAGCAGTACTTC.

Details on this clone: Compared with germline, one end of the junction differs, possibly owing to a read error. The chain links TRBV7-9 to TRBJ1-4; possibly TRBD1 for D (5 bases). The CDR3 is 15 amino acids. CDR1 and CDR2 (germline): SEHNR, FQNEAQ (reference sequence). CDR3 sequence: CSSSFTQGTNEKLFF. The CDR3 nucleotides are TGTTCCAGCAGCTTTACGCAGGGCACTAATGAAAAACTGTTTTTT.

J is TRBJ1-5 and V is TRBV19; a possible D gene is TRBD1 (5 bases). Trimming took off 5 bases at V and 2 bases at J, with 16 bases between the two ends. Looked up from germline, CDR1 is LNHDA and CDR2 is SQIVND (reference sequence). This CDR3 region has 16 residues. The CDR3 region is CASSVVGGIGNQPQHF. The CDR3, as DNA: TGTGCCAGTAGTGTAGTGGGGGGGATCGGCAATCAGCCCCAGCATTTT.

This clone occurred once. The chain carries TRBV5-6 and TRBJ1-2; 11 nucleotides align to TRBD1. Germline V gene data show CDR1 as SGHDT and CDR2 as YYEEEE. Germline trimming cut 3 bases from V and 4 bases from J; bases unmatched to any gene: 8. The CDR3 contains 16 residues. CDR3 residues: CASSSGQGVYLYGYTF. The DNA for the CDR3 is TGTGCCAGCAGCTCGGGACAGGGGGTGTACCTCTATGGCTACACCTTC.

The chain couples TRBV30 to TRBJ2-7; TRBD1 agrees at 8 bases. The CDR3 length is 16 residues. The germline V gene encodes CDR1 GTSNPN and CDR2 SVGIG (reference sequence). V dropped 2 bases and J dropped 0; count of bases not matched to a gene: 9. CDR3 loop: CAWSRIGRGLSYEQYF. Written as DNA, the CDR3 is TGTGCCTGGAGTCGTATCGGCAGGGGGCTCTCCTACGAGCAGTACTTC.

The chain joins TRBV7-2 to TRBJ2-1, with TRBD1 as a possible D gene (6 bases). The CDR3 is 15 residues long. V was cut by 5 bases and J by 0 bases, with 11 bases left in between. Per the germline V gene, CDR1 is SGHTA and CDR2 is FQGNSA. The CDR3 DNA sequence: TGTGCCAGCAGCCCCGACAGGAGCTCCTACAATGAGCAGTTCTTC. Translated, it gives CASSPDRSSYNEQFF.

J is TRBJ2-5 and V is TRBV7-2; possibly TRBD1 for D (6 bases). The V and J ends lost 5 bases and 11 bases respectively, with 18 bases between them. This CDR3 comprises 13 residues. CDR1 and CDR2 (germline): SGHTA, FQGNSA. CDR3: CASSPLGRTEQYF. CDR3 sequence (DNA): TGTGCCAGCAGCCCCTTAGGGCGGACAGAGCAGTACTTC.

This chain connects TRBV7-9 to TRBJ1-2, with D unclear. Germline values: CDR1 SEHNR, CDR2 FQNEAQ (reference sequence). V lost 1 base and J lost 2, with 5 bases in between. This CDR3 comprises 13 residues. CDR3 nucleotides: TGTGCCAGCAGCTTAGGACAAAACTATGGCTACACCTTC. It codes for CASSLGQNYGYTF.

The J gene is TRBJ2-7, the V gene TRBV6-5, with 7 bases lining up with TRBD1. The germline CDR1 and CDR2 sequences are MNHEY and SVGAGI. This CDR3 comprises 13 residues. The V gene end was trimmed by 5 bases and the J gene end by 1 base; junction bases not matched to a gene: 2. In DNA form, the CDR3 reads TGTGCCAGCAGTCAGGGACAGTCCTACGAGCAGTACTTC. This gives the protein CASSQGQSYEQYF.

A note on this clone: At the DNA level, this CDR3 is encoded by other sequences in the same sample as well. This chain uses TRBV6-5 with TRBJ1-2; tentative D call: TRBD1 (5 bases). CDR1 is MNHEY, CDR2 SVGAGI, per germline. The CDR3 extends over 13 amino acids. The V end lost 2 bases, the J end lost 1 base, and 5 bases lay between the germline ends. The CDR3 coding sequence is TGTGCCAGCAGTTACCAGGGTAACTATGGCTACACCTTC. Its translation: CASSYQGNYGYTF.

The gene calls are TRBV4-3 and TRBJ2-3, with D possibly TRBD2 on 6 matching bases. Trimming shortened V by 0 bases and J by 0 bases, and 16 bases separated the two germline ends. The CDR3 covers 18 residues. Germline lookup yields CDR1 LGHNA and CDR2 YSLEER. The CDR3 loop is CASSQDLAGISSTDTQYF. CDR3 bases: TGCGCCAGCAGCCAAGATCTCGCGGGGATTTCTAGCACAGATACGCAGTATTTT.

V is TRBV18 and J is TRBJ1-4; D possibly corresponds to TRBD1 (5 bases). CDR1 and CDR2 from the germline V gene are KGHSH and LQKENI. The CDR3 runs to 14 residues. With 1 base removed from V and 6 bases from J, the gap between germline ends came to 9 bases. The CDR3 sequence is CASSPLGPDEKLFF. CDR3 DNA: TGTGCCAGCTCACCACTGGGGCCGGATGAAAAACTGTTTTTT.

This sequence joins TRBV15 and TRBJ2-1; D might be TRBD1 (5 bases). The germline CDR1 and CDR2 sequences are LNHNV and YYDKDF (reference sequence). Trimming pared 3 bases from V and 5 bases from J, leaving 8 bases between. The CDR3 has 13 residues. The CDR3 spells CATSSRVDNEQFF. As DNA, the CDR3 is TGTGCCACCAGCAGCAGGGTTGACAATGAGCAGTTCTTC.

The rearrangement uses TRBV4-1 and TRBJ2-1; D ambiguous. Germline assignment: CDR1 MGHRA and CDR2 YSYEKL. The CDR3 extends over 14 amino acids. The V end was cut by 6 bases, the J end by 3 bases, with 12 bases between. The CDR3 region has the DNA TGCGCCAGCAGATCGCAGTCCGACTACAATGAGCAGTTCTTC. This sequence encodes CASRSQSDYNEQFF.

This clone occurred a few times. The chain has TRBV4-3 and TRBJ2-5, with 13 bases that match TRBD2. V lost 3 bases to trimming and J lost 2 bases; unmatched junction nucleotides: 6. The CDR3 consists of 17 residues. From germline, CDR1 is LGHNA and CDR2 YSLEER. In DNA, the CDR3 is TGCGCCAGCAGCCAGACCCCGGGACTAGCGGGGCAAGAGACCCAGTACTTC. Translating it yields CASSQTPGLAGQETQYF.

The chain carries TRBV27 and TRBJ2-7; TRBD2 agrees at 7 bases. V was pared by 2 bases and J by 2 bases, with 3 bases of the junction left unmatched. Germline CDR1 reads MNHEY; CDR2 reads SMNVEV (reference sequence). This CDR3 comprises 14 residues. The CDR3, as DNA: TGTGCCAGCAGTTTAGCGGGAGAGGCCTACGAGCAGTACTTC. Translating it yields CASSLAGEAYEQYF.

The chain uses TRBV5-1 and TRBJ1-6; 10 bases agree with TRBD1. The CDR3 length is 15 residues. Germline CDR1 SGHRS, CDR2 YFSETQ. V lost 4 bases, J lost 5 bases, and 3 bases stayed unmatched. Here the CDR3 reads CASSGGTGDNSPLHF. The CDR3, as DNA: TGCGCCAGCAGCGGGGGGACAGGGGATAATTCACCCCTCCACTTT.

The V call is TRBV4-3, the J call TRBJ2-2; D possibly corresponds to TRBD2 (6 bases). Trimming removed 0 bases at V and 6 bases at J, with 11 bases between. The CDR3 loop spans 15 amino acids. Looked up from germline, CDR1 is LGHNA and CDR2 is YSLEER. The CDR3: CASSQDGGIPGELFF. The CDR3 region has the DNA TGCGCCAGCAGCCAAGACGGAGGGATTCCCGGGGAGCTGTTTTTT.